This TCR beta chain was recovered during a study of blood T cell repertoires in COVID-19 (dated by TCRdb to the early 2020s). For the study in its entirety: Collaborator samples came from the United States, Italy and Spain and covered acute and convalescent phases of COVID-19. Where available, HLA class I and class II types were taken from metadata supplied by the sample provider and were not determined by assay-based typing. Samples came from the ongoing ImmuneRACE study (first 160 participants) plus 1,254 subjects from 6 global collaborators. The material from the prospective study consisted of cDNA or gDNA derived from T cells, B-cell-depleted T cells, or PBMCs. Subjects who had been exposed to COVID-19, were actively infected with it, or had recovered from it provided the deeply sampled blood TCRbeta repertoires that made up the dataset. A freely available public database, intended as a resource for researchers studying the immune response to SARS-CoV-2, is where the repertoires were released. The sample metadata nearly always contained a de-identified subject ID, COVID-19 status, age in years and sex.

The immunoSEQ Assay, a bias-controlled multiplex PCR, was used to amplify TCRbeta CDR3 regions from genomic DNA. In the source study's methods: Within the assay, amplification of reference gene primers was used to estimate how many nucleated cells each sample contained. To quantify the absolute abundance of each unique TCRbeta CDR3 rearrangement, sequence reads were collapsed and filtered. For each sample, productive Simpson clonality was calculated by taking the square root of Simpson's diversity index across productive rearrangements. TCRdb mirrors the immuneACCESS table, restricted to in-frame sequences. Some clones are absent from its copies; in checked studies, under half trace to an unresolved V gene, and the reason for the others is unknown. V, J and clone size reflect that table, while D and trimming were determined from the DNA. The sample data list hundreds of thousands of clones, and roughly 89% of these were observed just once. The ten largest clones capture less than 0.95% of the sample.

A word on this clone: No cognate antigen has been identified for it. The input lacks base qualities; no much larger clone sits a single base away.

In Seattle, one collaborating source enrolled patients while the infection was active and tracked those patients longitudinally over the course of disease. Whole blood was collected in K2EDTA tubes by collaborating institutions according to the institutions' own protocols. Collaborator samples were shipped for TCRbeta analysis as frozen whole blood, isolated PBMCs, or DNA extracted from either sample type. Summary of the overall study and its limitations: The amount of clinical and demographic metadata varied by source and participant and was provided uncurated.

The sequencing sample was made of peripheral blood. The TCR comes from a man between 18 and 29 years old with COVID-19, enrolled during active disease.

The CDR3 sequence is CASTPAGTYEQYF. The sequenced DNA: TGTGCCAGCACTCCGGCAGGGACCTACGAGCAGTACTTC. The rearrangement combines TRBV6-5 with TRBJ2-7; TRBD1 could be the D gene, as 5 bases match. Measured from the cysteine to the phenylalanine, the CDR3 is 13 residues long. Only the CDR3 part of the read is kept: 39 bases, read in frame from the first base. As encoded in the germline V gene, CDR1 is MNHEY while CDR2 is SVGAGI. V and J lose 7 bases and 2 bases, and a span of 12 bases separates them.